This T cell receptor (beta chain) was documented in a study of patients and donors after allogeneic stem cell transplantation. In its sample, this clonotype was seen many times. The V end lost 1 base, the J end lost 4 bases, and 7 bases lay between the germline ends. Germline V gene sequence: CDR1 SGHVS, CDR2 FQNEAQ. This CDR3 spans 13 amino acids. TCRdb re-analysed the RT-PCR reads in MiXCR, keeping a single row per CDR3 protein. The sample shows fewer than 75,000 distinct CDR3 sequences, more than 10% of them seen only once. The sequence derives from a human donor who was either an allogeneic HSCT recipient or a stem cell or donor lymphocyte infusion donor (not recorded which). It is not recorded whose cells these are; they may come from a transplant donor. J is TRBJ1-2 and V is TRBV7-8, with D perhaps TRBD1 (6 bases). Sequences were obtained from blood, either unsorted or a sorted T cell fraction (not recorded which). The CDR3 protein is CASSLDRAYGYTF. The CDR3 nucleotides are TGTGCCAGCAGCTTAGACAGGGCCTATGGCTACACCTTC.